The present entry profiles one T cell receptor (beta chain) with its context. Its target is unknown. These data are taken from a study of tumor-infiltrating lymphocytes in primary liver carcinoma. Findings and limits, study-wide: The proportion of top clones found throughout all five tumor regions was only about 7-24%.

Reverse transcription of about 0.5 ug total RNA with a constant-region primer produced TCR beta cDNA. Sequencing libraries for TCR beta derived from three nested multiplex PCR rounds that used slightly modified ARM-PCR. Running around 9 cycles apiece, the first two PCR rounds relied on TRBV1-TRBV30 forward primers together with a C-beta reverse primer. TCRdb recomputed calls from the multiplex PCR reads with MiXCR, one row per CDR3 protein. The sample records 45,000 to 55,000 distinct CDR3 sequences, over 65% being singletons. This CDR3 spans 17 amino acids. V was pared by 5 bases and J by 7 bases, with 24 bases between. Germline V gene lookup returns CDR1 MNHNS and CDR2 SASEGT. Unsorted bulk tissue (roughly 19-30 mg) underwent RNA and DNA co-extraction. Sampling of each tumor involved five separate regions.

The V call is TRBV6-1, the J call TRBJ2-1; D may correspond to TRBD1 or TRBD2 (6 bases each). The sample consisted of liver tumor tissue from sampling region 5. Described subset: tumor region T5, tumor centre. The origin of this receptor is a middle-aged man with primary liver carcinoma and hepatitis B virus infection. CDR3 sequence (DNA): TGTGCCAGCAGTACACGGACTGGCGCAATAGGGGGGAATGAGCAGTTCTTC. Translated: CASSTRTGAIGGNEQFF.